Each of the 27 T cell receptor beta chains below was sequenced from the same sample in a study of T cell responses to AZD1222 COVID-19 vaccine. Only in-frame clones appear in the TCRdb table, and some are missing; sequencing was by immunoSEQ multiplex PCR. Among about 76,000 clones listed, about 74% were seen once. Sample: peripheral blood, taken 28 days after the second dose of the MenACWY control vaccine. The receptors were sampled from an adult who received the MenACWY meningococcal vaccine as a control.

Written as DNA, the CDR3 is TGTGCCACCAGTGGGCAGGACGTTCTCACAGATACGCAGTATTTT. Translated, it gives CATSGQDVLTDTQYF. The chain recombines TRBV24-1 with TRBJ2-3, with unresolved D. V was shortened by 5 bases and J by 2 bases, with 13 bases between the two germline ends. The CDR3 contains 15 residues. Germline V CDR1 and CDR2: KGHDR, SFDVKD.

This clone came up once. The gene calls are TRBV7-9 and TRBJ2-7; 7 bases are a match to TRBD2. This CDR3 region has 14 residues. The trim removed 0 bases at V and 6 bases at J, leaving 5 bases unmatched. The germline V gene encodes CDR1 SEHNR and CDR2 FQNEAQ (reference sequence). CDR3 DNA sequence: TGTGCCAGCAGCTTAGCGGGAGGGTTGGGCGAGCAGTACTTC. It codes for CASSLAGGLGEQYF.

The J gene is TRBJ1-4, the V gene TRBV6-5, with D hard to call. CDR1 and CDR2 (germline): MNHEY, SVGAGI. V was clipped by 5 bases and J by 3 bases, with 10 bases between them. There are 14 residues in the CDR3. The CDR3: CASSIAGSNEKLFF. DNA of the CDR3: TGTGCCAGCAGTATAGCTGGCTCTAATGAAAAACTGTTTTTT.

The V and J genes are TRBV27 and TRBJ2-7; perhaps TRBD1 as D (5 bases). CDR3 size: 12 residues. V was trimmed by 3 bases and J by 5 bases, leaving 8 bases between them. Germline lookup yields CDR1 MNHEY and CDR2 SMNVEV (reference sequence). The CDR3 is CASSFRGHEQYF. The CDR3 DNA sequence: TGTGCCAGCAGTTTTAGGGGTCACGAGCAGTACTTC.

The chain employs TRBV7-2 and TRBJ2-5; 8 positions agree with TRBD2. The CDR3 runs to 15 residues. Germline-derived CDR1 and CDR2 are SGHTA and FQGNSA. Losses at the gene ends were 0 bases for V and 3 bases for J; bases not matched to a gene: 3. Written as DNA, the CDR3 is TGTGCCAGCAGCTTAGCTGGGCGGGGGGAAGAGACCCAGTACTTC. Protein sequence: CASSLAGRGEETQYF.

The J gene is TRBJ2-5, the V gene TRBV4-2, with D perhaps matching TRBD2 (6 bases). V shed 2 bases and J shed 4 bases, with 17 bases lying between them. CDR1 and CDR2 from the germline V gene are LGHNA and YNFKEQ. This CDR3 has 16 amino acids. The DNA of the CDR3 is TGTGCCAGCAGCCAAAGCGGGCAGGGAGGCCGAGAGACCCAGTACTTC. This translates into CASSQSGQGGRETQYF.

CDR3 residues: CASSFKETQYF. CDR3 bases: TGTGCCAGCAGCTTTAAAGAGACCCAGTACTTC. V is TRBV7-9 and J is TRBJ2-5, with D unclear. The CDR3 extends over 11 amino acids. The V gene's germline CDR1 is SEHNR and CDR2 FQNEAQ (reference sequence). V was pared by 3 bases and J by 3 bases, with 2 bases between.

This clone was found a few times. The chain has TRBV6-5 and TRBJ1-5; TRBD1 might be the D (6 bases). This CDR3 is 12 amino acids long. Germline V CDR1 and CDR2: MNHEY, SVGAGI. Deletions cut 5 bases from V and 5 bases from J, with 7 bases between. In DNA, the CDR3 is TGTGCCAGCAGTAACAGGGATCAGCCCCAGCATTTT. Amino acids: CASSNRDQPQHF.

J is TRBJ2-5 and V is TRBV4-3; either TRBD1 or TRBD2 may fit D (6 bases each). The CDR3 sequence is 15 residues long. In germline, CDR1 is LGHNA, CDR2 YSLEER. V gave up 0 bases and J gave up 1 base, with 9 bases separating them. CDR3 protein: CASSQEGGLQETQYF. The CDR3 DNA is TGCGCCAGCAGCCAAGAGGGGGGCCTCCAAGAGACCCAGTACTTC.

The chain links TRBV20-1 to TRBJ1-2; D is ambiguous. This CDR3 is 11 amino acids long. Germline V lookup: CDR1 DFQATT, CDR2 SNEGSKA (reference sequence). The ends were cut back, 5 bases at V and 8 bases at J, with 12 bases in the middle. Here the CDR3 reads CSAEIQGGYTF. The DNA for the CDR3 is TGCAGTGCTGAAATTCAAGGAGGCTACACCTTC.

This chain uses TRBV7-3 with TRBJ2-3; D is ambiguous. V was clipped by 5 bases and J by 3 bases, with 9 bases between them. The germline V gene has CDR1 SGHTA and CDR2 FQGTGA. The CDR3 contains 13 residues. As DNA, the CDR3 is TGTGCCAGCAGCCCCGAAGGGACAGATACGCAGTATTTT. Protein product: CASSPEGTDTQYF.

The chain carries TRBV2 and TRBJ2-1; 7 positions match TRBD2. Germline CDR1 reads SNHLY; CDR2 reads FYNNEI. CDR3 size: 17 residues. Trimming removed 6 bases from V and 0 bases from J; junction bases left unmatched: 11. In DNA, the CDR3 is TGTGCCAGCAGCGCAAAGACCGGGGGGTACTCCTACAATGAGCAGTTCTTC. Its protein is CASSAKTGGYSYNEQFF.

This chain connects TRBV6-2 or TRBV6-3 to TRBJ1-2, with D uncertain. The CDR3 sequence is 14 residues long. Germline CDR1 MNHEY, CDR2 SVGEGT. The V gene lost 6 bases and the J gene lost 6 bases, with 17 bases spanning the gap. For the CDR3, the DNA is TGTGCCAGCAGCAACCAGGTCGGGGTCGATGGCTACACCTTC. This codes for CASSNQVGVDGYTF.

This chain links TRBV6-6 with TRBJ2-5; 9 bases line up with TRBD2. In germline, CDR1 is MNHNY, CDR2 SVGAGI (reference sequence). The V segment lost 7 bases and the J segment 5 bases; nucleotides outside the gene matches: 11. The CDR3 contains 15 residues. This chain's CDR3 is CASTGGGRAGETQYF. The CDR3 DNA follows: TGTGCCAGCACCGGAGGCGGGAGGGCCGGTGAGACCCAGTACTTC.

J is TRBJ2-1 and V is TRBV6-5, with 7 bases that match TRBD1. This CDR3 has 15 amino acids. The ends lost 10 bases at V and 5 bases at J; junction bases unmatched: 14. Germline V lookup: CDR1 MNHEY, CDR2 SVGAGI. DNA of the CDR3: TGTGCCACCCCTAAAGTACAGGGGACCCACAATGAGCAGTTCTTC. Residues: CATPKVQGTHNEQFF.

The table lists this clone with a few counts. The chain couples TRBV24-1 to TRBJ2-5; 9 positions agree with TRBD1. The CDR3 covers 17 residues. Germline V gene data show CDR1 as KGHDR and CDR2 as SFDVKD. J was trimmed by 7 bases and V by 2 bases; bases with no gene match: 13. The CDR3 nucleotides read TGTGCCACCAGTGATTCAACCCTACAGGGGGCGGTTAGGACCCAGTACTTC. It specifies CATSDSTLQGAVRTQYF.

This chain links TRBV6-2 or TRBV6-3 with TRBJ1-2; 7 bases fit TRBD1. Trimming removed 6 bases from V and 4 bases from J; junction bases left unmatched: 8. From germline, CDR1 is MNHEY and CDR2 SVGEGT. The CDR3 spans 14 residues. CDR3 sequence (DNA): TGTGCCAGCAGCCGGACAGGAATGGGCTATGGCTACACCTTC. Encoded protein: CASSRTGMGYGYTF.

The chain links TRBV4-1 to TRBJ1-2, with D possibly matching TRBD1 (5 bases). The germline V and J ends were trimmed by 3 bases and 1 base, with 18 bases remaining between them. The CDR3 contains 17 residues. CDR1 is MGHRA and CDR2 is YSYEKL in the germline V gene. The CDR3 coding sequence is TGCGCCAGCAGCCACCCTTTAAAGGGGCCCCTTAACTATGGCTACACCTTC. Translating gives CASSHPLKGPLNYGYTF.

This clone was recorded a few times. The rearrangement joins TRBV4-3 to TRBJ1-2; 7 bases align to TRBD1. V was pared by 0 bases and J by 8 bases, with 9 bases of the junction left unmatched. Germline V gives CDR1 LGHNA, CDR2 YSLEER. This CDR3 is built from 15 residues. The DNA for the CDR3 is TGCGCCAGCAGCCAAGATCTAGACAGGGTGGTCGGCTACACCTTC. It specifies CASSQDLDRVVGYTF.

The sample holds a few counts of this clone. The chain uses TRBV10-2 and TRBJ2-7; D uncertain. The CDR3 length is 11 residues. Germline CDR1 reads WSHSY; CDR2 reads SAAADI. Deletions cut 2 bases from V and 3 bases from J, with 2 bases between. This CDR3 reads CASSEGYEQYF. The CDR3 coding sequence is TGCGCCAGCAGTGAGGGCTACGAGCAGTACTTC.

This rearrangement joins TRBV7-9 to TRBJ1-6; no definite D call. The CDR3 loop spans 14 amino acids. Germline lookup yields CDR1 SEHNR and CDR2 FQNEAQ (reference sequence). Trimming removed 1 base from V and 6 bases from J, with 7 bases in between. The CDR3 region has the DNA TGTGCCAGCAGCTTAGAACATCTTAATTCACCCCTCCACTTT. Translation gives CASSLEHLNSPLHF.

In its sample, this clone was seen once. The rearrangement links TRBV15 to TRBJ1-2, with D possibly being TRBD1 (6 bases). The germline gives CDR1 LNHNV, CDR2 YYDKDF (reference sequence). The V end was cut by 0 bases, the J end by 7 bases, with 15 bases between. The CDR3 totals 15 residues. CDR3 in DNA: TGTGCCACCAGCAGAGACCCAGGGGTAAGAAGTGGCTACACCTTC. It yields the protein CATSRDPGVRSGYTF.

The chain combines TRBV11-2 with TRBJ1-5; the match to TRBD1 covers 8 bases. V was pared by 6 bases and J by 2 bases, with 6 bases of the junction left unmatched. The CDR3 spans 15 residues. The germline CDR1 and CDR2 sequences are SGHAT and FQNNGV. The CDR3 reads CASSPDRGGNQPQHF. The CDR3 nucleotides read TGTGCCAGCAGTCCCGACAGGGGAGGCAATCAGCCCCAGCATTTT.

V and J are TRBV3-1 (or the pseudogene TRBV3-2) and TRBJ2-2; 7 bases are a match to TRBD1. The V gene end was trimmed by 1 base and the J gene end by 4 bases; junction bases not matched to a gene: 6. CDR3 length: 16 residues. Germline CDR1 LGHDT, CDR2 YNNKEL (reference sequence). Here the CDR3 reads CASSQASRGSTGELFF. CDR3 nucleotides: TGTGCCAGCAGCCAAGCTTCCAGGGGGAGCACCGGGGAGCTGTTTTTT.

This chain uses TRBV30 with TRBJ2-7; D possibly corresponds to TRBD1 (5 bases). Trimming took off 3 bases at V and 6 bases at J, with 12 bases between the two ends. Germline assignment: CDR1 GTSNPN and CDR2 SVGIG (reference sequence). CDR3 size: 12 residues. DNA of the CDR3: TGTGCCTGGAGGGATAGGGGAAGCGAGCAGTACTTC. Translation gives CAWRDRGSEQYF. Combining the CDR3 with reference TRBV30 and TRBJ2-7 gives the whole variable domain SQTIHQWPATLVQPVGSPLSLECTVEGTSNPNLYWYRQAAGRGLQLLFYSVGIGQISSEVPQNLSASRPQDRQFILSSKKLLLSDSGFYLCAWRDRGSEQYFGPGTRLTVT.

CDR3 loop: CASSQVRSTDTQYF. The CDR3 DNA is TGTGCCAGCAGCCAAGTGAGGAGCACAGATACGCAGTATTTT. V gene TRBV4-2 combines with J gene TRBJ2-3; no definite D call. The V end lost 1 base, the J end lost 0 bases, and 5 bases lay between the germline ends. CDR3 length equals 14 residues. Germline CDR1 is LGHNA and CDR2 is YNFKEQ.

The chain links TRBV5-1 to TRBJ2-5; D not certain. This CDR3 is 16 amino acids long. CDR1 and CDR2 from the germline V gene are SGHRS and YFSETQ. Trimming removed 4 bases at V and 5 bases at J, with 21 bases between. The CDR3 protein is CASSPQPIVAGETQYF. CDR3 nucleotide sequence: TGCGCCAGCAGCCCCCAGCCAATTGTTGCTGGGGAGACCCAGTACTTC.